This T cell receptor beta chain originates from a study of cytomegalovirus exposure and HLA in healthy donors. Study observations and caveats: Three of the chains that were CMV-associated were confirmed in vitro to be specific for CMV antigens.

Sequenced by immunoSEQ multiplex PCR; TCRdb stores in-frame clones only, minus some. The table shows 120,000 or so clones, with approximately 95% occurring only once. Details on this clone: The antigen remains undetermined.

Sequenced sample: PBMCs. This TCR came from a man aged 18 to 35 in good health and CMV-seronegative.

This CDR3 reads CASSHEAGRGDEQYF. The CDR3 coding sequence is TGTGCCAGCAGTCATGAGGCGGGCAGGGGAGACGAGCAGTACTTC. The chain is built from TRBV11-2 and TRBJ2-7, with D possibly matching TRBD1 (6 bases). CDR1 is SGHAT and CDR2 is FQNNGV in the germline V gene. The CDR3 totals 15 residues. Trimming removed 6 bases from V and 5 bases from J, with 20 bases in between.